In its sample, the clone carrying this TCR beta chain was seen once. CDR1 is MGHRA, CDR2 YSYEKL, per germline. V was pared by 4 bases and J by 2 bases, with 13 bases of the junction left unmatched. The CDR3 is made up of 18 amino acids. Some clones are missing from TCRdb's copy, which holds only in-frame ones; the method was immunoSEQ multiplex PCR. The data contain approximately 420,000 clones, around nine tenths of them singletons. The data stem from a study of Ad26.COV2.S vaccination and SARS-CoV-2 variants. Documented treatment: around 19 received Ad26.COV2.S at low or high dose, single or two shots; about 5 received placebo; per-sample allocation not given. The study sampled participants on day 63 after the first vaccine or placebo injection.

The sample in question was peripheral blood, obtained in a trial of Ad26.COV2.S vaccine versus placebo. The J gene is TRBJ2-7, the V gene TRBV4-1; the match to TRBD1 covers 11 bases. The clonotype originates from a person aged 18-65 years who received the Ad26.COV2.S COVID-19 vaccine or a placebo. CDR3 bases: TGCGCCAGCAGCCTTTATCGGACAGGGGGCTCCATGACCTACGAGCAGTACTTC. Amino acids: CASSLYRTGGSMTYEQYF.